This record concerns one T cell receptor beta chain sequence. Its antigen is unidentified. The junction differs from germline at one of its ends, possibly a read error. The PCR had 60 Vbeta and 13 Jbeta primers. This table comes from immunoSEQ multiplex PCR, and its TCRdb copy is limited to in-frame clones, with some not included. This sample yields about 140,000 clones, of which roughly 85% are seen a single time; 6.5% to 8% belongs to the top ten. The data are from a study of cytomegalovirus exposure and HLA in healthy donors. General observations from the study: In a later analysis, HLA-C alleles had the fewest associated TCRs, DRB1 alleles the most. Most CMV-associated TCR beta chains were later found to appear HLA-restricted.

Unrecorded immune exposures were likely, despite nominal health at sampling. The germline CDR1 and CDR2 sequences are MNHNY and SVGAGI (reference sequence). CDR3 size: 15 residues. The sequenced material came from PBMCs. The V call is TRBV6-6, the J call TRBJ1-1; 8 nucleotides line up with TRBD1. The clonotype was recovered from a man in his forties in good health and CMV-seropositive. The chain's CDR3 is CAISEPGQGNTEAFF. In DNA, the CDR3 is TGTGCCATCAGTGAGCCAGGACAGGGGAACACTGAAGCTTTCTTT.